This TCR beta chain derives from a study of blood T cell repertoires in COVID-19. Study-wide context: The analysed material was cDNA or gDNA that came from T cells, B-cell-depleted T cells, or PBMCs.

There are 14 residues in the CDR3. V was pared by 3 bases and J by 6 bases, with 8 bases of the junction left unmatched. Germline CDR1 and CDR2: SGHAT and FQNNGV. Original handling: Amplification with reference gene primers provided the estimates of nucleated cell counts. TCRdb keeps only in-frame clones here, not all; method: immunoSEQ multiplex PCR. For V, J and clone size, that table is used; D and trimming come from the DNA. The sample shows some 300,000 clones, roughly 80% of them seen only once. Specimen: peripheral blood. The source of this sequence is a woman between 50 and 59 years old with active or convalescent COVID-19. This chain connects TRBV11-2 to TRBJ2-7; 7 nucleotides agree with TRBD2. The CDR3 coding sequence is TGTGCCAGCAGCTTTCACAGCGGGGAAGCCGAGCAGTACTTC. Protein product: CASSFHSGEAEQYF.